This T cell receptor beta chain was recovered during a study of Graves' ophthalmopathy and Graves' hyperthyroidism (dated by TCRdb to between 2018 and 2020). For the wider study: Peripheral blood samples were taken at the time of initial diagnosis, before any treatment was given. The study used signatures of the TCR beta repertoire to tell Graves' ophthalmopathy apart from Graves' hyperthyroidism and to predict which patients would progress to ophthalmopathy. In total, 135 blood samples were TCR-sequenced: some 40 ophthalmopathy, roughly 80 hyperthyroidism and approximately 17 hyperthyroidism-to-ophthalmopathy patients. To explore V-J signatures that separate ophthalmopathy from hyperthyroidism, a discovery set of around 97 patients was enrolled, consisting of about 43 with ophthalmopathy and approximately 57 with stable hyperthyroidism. For independent validation, a separate cohort was made up of 18 to 20 hyperthyroidism patients plus 17 patients who later progressed from hyperthyroidism to ophthalmopathy. T-cell repertoires of thyroid tissue and blood were compared in several hyperthyroidism patients. Following sample collection, hyperthyroidism patients were given methimazole at a starting dose of 30 mg daily, and ophthalmopathy patients were given high-dose intravenous methylprednisolone.

Ophthalmopathy patients had moderately to severely active disease, Clinical Activity Score of at least 3, NOSPECS grade of at least 4, and disease duration under 3 months. Patients with other autoimmune diseases, uncontrolled infections, pregnancy or lactation were excluded from the study. Clinical symptoms, serum thyroxine, TRAb, thyroid ultrasound and orbital computed tomography formed the basis of the diagnosis. Using Ficoll-Paque density gradient centrifugation, PBMCs were isolated from 9 to 10 ml of fresh peripheral blood. Total RNA was extracted using Trizol reagent, and RNA quality was checked on an Agilent 2100 Bioanalyzer. Broad study findings and their caveats: Among expanded thyroid clonotypes with frequency above 0.001, most also showed up in blood, which suggests that blood repertoires may reflect the thyroid immune response. Ophthalmopathy was separated from stable hyperthyroidism by the 13-signature model with roughly 90% sensitivity and approximately 84% specificity in cross-validation and with 80%/75% in the test set. No statistical method was used to set the sample size in advance, and the investigators knew which group each participant was assigned to. In validation, the model predicted ophthalmopathy progression with about 70% sensitivity and approximately 72% specificity; some 13 predicted patients were CT-confirmed with GO in a median of around 6 months.

At least ten counts were recorded for this clonotype. Its antigen remains unidentified. No per-base quality is available; no much larger clone lies one base away. CDR1 DFQATT and CDR2 SNEGSKA are derived from the germline V gene (reference sequence). Inclusive of the bounding cysteine and phenylalanine, the CDR3 is 15 residues long. Kept here is only the CDR3 DNA, which spans 45 bases and is read in frame from base 1. Between the V and J ends, shortened by 3 bases and 8 bases respectively, the junction contains 17 bases. TCR beta CDR3 regions were amplified from RNA transcripts for repertoire sequencing. The first round of RT-PCR was done with HTBI primers and the Qiagen OneStep RT-PCR kit, and was followed by a second round of multiplex PCR, then size selection and purification. Sequencing of the libraries was carried out on an Illumina HiSeq2000 in paired-end mode with 100 bp reads. As for how the authors treated the data: SOAPnuke was used for read processing, and reads with adapters, uncalled bases, a mean Phred below 15, or no exact constant-primer or identifier match were discarded. High-quality paired reads were merged with COPE v1.2.5. Each unique nucleotide sequence was defined as a clonotype, and clonotypes were aligned to IMGT TRB V, D and J references with MiTCR v1.1. Analysis was restricted to V-J combinations with a frequency above 0.0001, which covered 98% to 99.2% of repertoires. For each V-J combination, a TCR clonal expansion and chaos score was defined as F50 clonal expansion divided by the chaos observed in the TCRdist matrix. Features were reduced by Welch's t-statistics and random forest to roughly 14 V-J combinations, which fed a naive Bayes classifier. Thyroid-blood repertoire similarity was quantified with the Morisita-Horn index. Using fastp at Q25 and MiXCR, TCRdb reprocessed the public reads and kept productive beta chains. Every distinct CDR3 protein forms one entry, paired with its most common genes and DNA. These V and J calls rely on TCRdb rather than the paper's analysis. The sample data list 650,000 to 900,000 distinct CDR3 sequences, and 40% of these were observed just once. 40% to 55% of the sample goes to the ten largest clones.

The receptor was derived from an adult man with Graves' ophthalmopathy. The rearranged segments are TRBV20-1 and TRBJ1-6; matching of 5 bases hints at TRBD1 as the D gene. Sequenced: peripheral blood. This receptor carries the CDR3 CSASQGSRGDSPLHF. The DNA sequence is given as TGCAGTGCTAGCCAGGGAAGTAGAGGGGATTCACCCCTCCACTTT.